These T cell receptor beta chains were read from a single sample in a study of blood T cells in healthy people across ages. TCRdb itself ran the 5' RACE reads through MiXCR, one entry per CDR3 protein. The table has under 850,000 distinct CDR3 sequences, about 37% seen once; the top ten hold roughly 13%. Sequenced material: blood. These TCRs come from a man aged 18-30 years in good health. The CDR3 runs from the conserved cysteine through the conserved F or W. A D gene is named only where the DNA matches it firmly. The size of a clone is reported for some rows only, either as once, few or many, or as a class for expanded clones.

J gene | V gene | D gene | clone size | CDR3 DNA | CDR3 protein
TRBJ2-7 | TRBV3-1 | TRBD1 | few | TGTGCCAGCAGCCAGGACCCGGGACAGGGATTCGTCGAGCAGTACTTC | CASSQDPGQGFVEQYF
TRBJ1-1 | TRBV29-1 | - | few | TGCAGCGCCGGGACGGAGAACACTGAAGCTTTCTTT | CSAGTENTEAFF
TRBJ2-3 | TRBV10-3 | - | few | TGTGCCATCAGTTTTTTGACGCAAGCTAGCACAGATACGCAGTATTTT | CAISFLTQASTDTQYF
TRBJ2-1 | TRBV4-2 | - | few | TGTGCCAGCAGCCCACACGGGGTCAATGAGCAGTTCTTC | CASSPHGVNEQFF
TRBJ2-7 | TRBV12-3/TRBV12-4 | TRBD1 | - | TGTGCCAGCAGCACAGGGGACACCTACGAGCAGTACTTC | CASSTGDTYEQYF
TRBJ2-5 | TRBV4-2 | - | - | TGTGCCAGCAGCCAAGGATGGGACACCCAAGAGACCCAGTACTTC | CASSQGWDTQETQYF
TRBJ1-1 | TRBV12-3/TRBV12-4 | - | few | TGTGCCAGCAGTTTCCCAACGCAAACTGGCACTGAAGCTTTCTTT | CASSFPTQTGTEAFF
TRBJ2-7 | TRBV6-6 | TRBD1 | many | TGTGCCAGCAGTCCGCGGCGGACAGGGATAAACTACGAGCAGTACTTC | CASSPRRTGINYEQYF
TRBJ1-2 | TRBV4-3 | - | many | TGCGCCAGCAGCCCAGAGTTTAACTATGGCTACACCTTC | CASSPEFNYGYTF
TRBJ2-3 | TRBV4-3 | - | few | TGCGCCAGCAGCCACGCAGGCACAGATACGCAGTATTTT | CASSHAGTDTQYF
TRBJ1-3 | TRBV15 | - | - | TGTGCCACCAGCAGAGCCCGGGGATTCTCTGGAAACACCATATATTTT | CATSRARGFSGNTIYF
TRBJ2-3 | TRBV29-1 | - | many | TGCAGCGTGGGCTTAGCAGGTACGCAGTATTTT | CSVGLAGTQYF
TRBJ2-1 | TRBV20-1 | TRBD2 | few | TGCAGTGCTAGAGATAGGGGACTAGCGGGGGTAGGCAATGAGCAGTTCTTC | CSARDRGLAGVGNEQFF
TRBJ2-7 | TRBV27 | TRBD2 | - | TGTGCCAGCAGTACGGGAGGGACCCCCGGAAATTACGAGCAGTACTTC | CASSTGGTPGNYEQYF
TRBJ1-6 | TRBV3-1 | - | - | TGTGCCAGCAGCCAAGCGGAGACAGCAAGCTCCTATAATTCACCCCTCCACTTT | CASSQAETASSYNSPLHF
TRBJ1-4 | TRBV4-2 | - | - | TGTGCCAGCAGCCAAGGGGCGGCCGGGGCCAACGAAAAACCGTTTTTT | CASSQGAAGANEKPFF
TRBJ2-7 | TRBV20-1 | - | many | TGCAGTGCTAGAGATATTGGCTCCTACGAGCAGTACTTC | CSARDIGSYEQYF
TRBJ1-2 | TRBV15 | - | - | TGTGCCATCAGCAGAGATACGGTGAACTATGGCTACACCTTC | CAISRDTVNYGYTF
TRBJ2-5 | TRBV6-2/TRBV6-3 | - | - | TGTGCCAACAGTTCCCCCCAAGAGACCCAGTACTTC | CANSSPQETQYF
TRBJ2-2 | TRBV6-2/TRBV6-3 | - | - | TGTGCCGCGGGCGACAACCGGGGCACCGGGGAGCTGTTTTTT | CAAGDNRGTGELFF
TRBJ2-1 | TRBV7-8 | TRBD1 | - | TGTGCCAGCAGCGGACACCGGGACAGGGGAAACAATGAGCAGTTCTTC | CASSGHRDRGNNEQFF
TRBJ2-2 | TRBV4-1 | - | few | TGCGCCAGCAGCCAAGATCCCGGGGAGCTGTTTTTT | CASSQDPGELFF
TRBJ1-1 | TRBV15 | TRBD1 | few | TGTGCCACCAGCAGAGATCTTAAAGGAGGGGGCGAGGAAGCTTTCTTT | CATSRDLKGGGEEAFF
TRBJ2-5 | TRBV20-1 | - | few | TGCAGTGCTCCCAAAGTGGCGTACCAAGAGACCCAGTACTTC | CSAPKVAYQETQYF
TRBJ1-1 | TRBV12-3/TRBV12-4 | - | - | TGTGCCAGCAGCCACAGTAACACTGAAGTTTTCTTT | CASSHSNTEVFF
TRBJ2-7 | TRBV7-8 | - | many | TGTGCCAGCAGCTCCCGGGGATTGGGGACCTACGAGCAGTACTTC | CASSSRGLGTYEQYF
TRBJ2-3 | TRBV9 | TRBD1 | once | TGTGCCAGCAGCCCGGGACAGAATTCGGGTACGCAGTATTTT | CASSPGQNSGTQYF
TRBJ2-7 | TRBV7-2 | - | many | TGTGCCAGCAGCTTAACACCGGGACACAGGGACGAGCAGTACTTC | CASSLTPGHRDEQYF
TRBJ1-4 | TRBV5-6 | - | - | TGTGCCAGCAGCCAGCCCTCGGCGGGGCTGGATGAAAAACTGTTTTTT | CASSQPSAGLDEKLFF
TRBJ1-2 | TRBV6-2/TRBV6-3 | TRBD1 | few | TGTGCCAGCAGTTACTCCCGGACAGGGGCATCTGGCTACACCTTC | CASSYSRTGASGYTF
TRBJ1-5 | TRBV28 | - | - | TGTGCCAGCAGCCCCAAGGACTTCGTCAATCAGCCCCAGCATTTT | CASSPKDFVNQPQHF
TRBJ1-5 | TRBV6-6 | - | - | TGTGCCAGCAGTGATAGAACCGGGAATCAGCCCCAGCATTTT | CASSDRTGNQPQHF
TRBJ2-1 | TRBV6-5 | - | - | TGTGCCAGCAGTTACTCAACAGAAAGGTACAATGAGCAGTTCTTC | CASSYSTERYNEQFF
TRBJ2-1 | TRBV4-2 | TRBD2 | few | TGTGCCAGCAGCCCAAACGGGGGGACCTCCTACAATGAGCAGTTCTTC | CASSPNGGTSYNEQFF
TRBJ2-5 | TRBV20-1 | TRBD2 | few | TGCAGTGCTAGGGAAACCTCCGGACTAGCGGCGGAGACCCAGTACTTC | CSARETSGLAAETQYF
TRBJ2-3 | TRBV6-1 | - | - | TGTGCCAGCAGTGAAGCACCGTGGGGGTTCACAGATACGCAGTATTTT | CASSEAPWGFTDTQYF
TRBJ1-2 | TRBV15 | TRBD1 | - | TGTGCCACCAGCAGAGATTACGAGACAGGGGTTACTGGCTACACCTTC | CATSRDYETGVTGYTF
TRBJ2-3 | TRBV20-1 | TRBD2 | - | TGCAGTGCCGGACCTAATAGCGGGGGCGCAGATACGCAGTATTTT | CSAGPNSGGADTQYF
TRBJ1-2 | TRBV18 | TRBD1 | once | TGTGCCAGCTCACCTCCGGGACAGGGGTCCTTCCTTTATGGCTACACCTTC | CASSPPGQGSFLYGYTF
TRBJ1-1 | TRBV14 | - | - | TGTGCCAGCAGCCAAGAACTAAGGTCGGGAACTGAAGCTTTCTTT | CASSQELRSGTEAFF
TRBJ2-7 | TRBV7-9 | - | few | TGTGCCAGCAGCTTGGGTCCTGGCCCCTACGAGCAGTACTTC | CASSLGPGPYEQYF
TRBJ2-5 | TRBV5-5 | - | - | TGTGCCAGCAGCTGGGACCTCGAGGAGACCCAGTACTTC | CASSWDLEETQYF
TRBJ1-1 | TRBV6-5 | - | - | TGTGCCAGCAGTCCACCGAATTCCTACACTGAAGCTTTCTTT | CASSPPNSYTEAFF
TRBJ1-4 | TRBV5-6 | - | few | TGTGTCCCCCTGAGGGGCGCGGCTAATGAAAAACTGTTTTTT | CVPLRGAANEKLFF
TRBJ2-1 | TRBV4-1 | - | many | TGCGCCAGCAGCCAAGCCAGGGACAATGAGCAGTTCTTC | CASSQARDNEQFF
TRBJ2-3 | TRBV6-2/TRBV6-3 | - | many | TGTGCCAGCAGTTACCTCAGATATGGACCTCCTCTCACAGATACGCAGTATTTT | CASSYLRYGPPLTDTQYF
TRBJ2-3 | TRBV20-1 | TRBD2 | few | TGCAGTGCTAGAGTTGGGCGGGGGGGGGCAGATACGCAGTATTTT | CSARVGRGGADTQYF
TRBJ2-3 | TRBV20-1 | TRBD2 | few | TGCGGTGCTAGAGATGTAGCGGGGGGGCCAGATACGCAGTATTTT | CGARDVAGGPDTQYF
TRBJ1-2 | TRBV12-3/TRBV12-4 | - | few | TGTGCCGTCTCACTCCCGGGGGGCTATGGCTACACCTTC | CAVSLPGGYGYTF
TRBJ2-1 | TRBV4-1 | TRBD2 | many | TGCGCCAGCAGCCAAGTCGAGGGACTACTCTTCAATGAGCAGTTCTTC | CASSQVEGLLFNEQFF